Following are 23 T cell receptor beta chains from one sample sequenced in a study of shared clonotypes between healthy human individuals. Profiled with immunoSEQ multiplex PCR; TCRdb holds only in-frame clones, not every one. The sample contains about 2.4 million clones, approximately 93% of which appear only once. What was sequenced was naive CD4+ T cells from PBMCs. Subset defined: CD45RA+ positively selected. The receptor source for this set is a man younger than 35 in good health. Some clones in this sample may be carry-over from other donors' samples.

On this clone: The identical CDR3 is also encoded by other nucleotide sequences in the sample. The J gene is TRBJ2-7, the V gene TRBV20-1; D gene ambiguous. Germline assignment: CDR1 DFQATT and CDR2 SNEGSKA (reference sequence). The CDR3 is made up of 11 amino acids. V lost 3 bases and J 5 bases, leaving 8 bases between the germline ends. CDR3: CSASRSDEQYF. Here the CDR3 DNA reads TGCAGTGCTAGTAGGAGCGACGAGCAGTACTTC.

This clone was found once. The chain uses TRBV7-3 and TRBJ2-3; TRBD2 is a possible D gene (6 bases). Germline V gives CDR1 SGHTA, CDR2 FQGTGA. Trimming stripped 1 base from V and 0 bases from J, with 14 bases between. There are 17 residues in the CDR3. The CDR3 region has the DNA TGTGCCAGCAGCTTAAGCGGGACCCACCCTAGCACAGATACGCAGTATTTT. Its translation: CASSLSGTHPSTDTQYF.

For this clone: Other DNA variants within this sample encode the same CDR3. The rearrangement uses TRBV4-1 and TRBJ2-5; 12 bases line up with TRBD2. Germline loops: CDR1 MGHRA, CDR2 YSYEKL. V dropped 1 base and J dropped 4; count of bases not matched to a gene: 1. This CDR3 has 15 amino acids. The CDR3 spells CASSQGLAGVETQYF. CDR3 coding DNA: TGCGCCAGCAGCCAAGGACTAGCGGGAGTAGAGACCCAGTACTTC.

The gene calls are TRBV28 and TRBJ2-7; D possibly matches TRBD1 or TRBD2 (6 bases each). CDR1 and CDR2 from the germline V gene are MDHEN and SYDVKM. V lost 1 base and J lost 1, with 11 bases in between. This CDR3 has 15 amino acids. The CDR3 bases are TGTGCCAGCAGTTTATTTGGGGGGCTTTCCTACGAGCAGTACTTC. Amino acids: CASSLFGGLSYEQYF.

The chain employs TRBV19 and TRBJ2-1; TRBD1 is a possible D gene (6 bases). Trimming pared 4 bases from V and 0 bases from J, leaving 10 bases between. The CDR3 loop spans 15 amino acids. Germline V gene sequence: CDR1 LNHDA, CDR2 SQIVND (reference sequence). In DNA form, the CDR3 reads TGTGCCAGTAGTAGATCGACAGGCTCCTACAATGAGCAGTTCTTC. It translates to CASSRSTGSYNEQFF.

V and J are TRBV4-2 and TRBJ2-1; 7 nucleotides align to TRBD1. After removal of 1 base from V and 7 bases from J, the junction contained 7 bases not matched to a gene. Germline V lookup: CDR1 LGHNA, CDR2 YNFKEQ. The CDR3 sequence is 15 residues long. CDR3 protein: CASSQVGDRVNEQFF. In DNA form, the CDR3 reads TGTGCCAGCAGCCAAGTCGGAGACAGGGTAAATGAGCAGTTCTTC.

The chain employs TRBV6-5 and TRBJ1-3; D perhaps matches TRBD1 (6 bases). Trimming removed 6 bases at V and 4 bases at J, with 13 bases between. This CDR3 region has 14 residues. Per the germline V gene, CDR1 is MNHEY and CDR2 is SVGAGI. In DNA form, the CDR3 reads TGTGCCAGCAGACTAACAGGGCCAGGAAACACCATATATTTT. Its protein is CASRLTGPGNTIYF.

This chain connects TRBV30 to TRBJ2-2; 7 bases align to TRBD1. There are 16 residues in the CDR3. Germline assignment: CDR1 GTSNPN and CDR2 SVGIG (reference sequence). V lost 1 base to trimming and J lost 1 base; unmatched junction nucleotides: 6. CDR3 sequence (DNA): TGTGCCTGGAGTGGGGACAGACTATTGAACACCGGGGAGCTGTTTTTT. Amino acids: CAWSGDRLLNTGELFF.

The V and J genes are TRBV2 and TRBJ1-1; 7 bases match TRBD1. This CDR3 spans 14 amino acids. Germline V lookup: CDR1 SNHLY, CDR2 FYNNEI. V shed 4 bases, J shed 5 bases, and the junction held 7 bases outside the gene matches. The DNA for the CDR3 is TGTGCCAGCAGTGTCCGCAGGGGGTGGACTGAAGCTTTCTTT. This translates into CASSVRRGWTEAFF.

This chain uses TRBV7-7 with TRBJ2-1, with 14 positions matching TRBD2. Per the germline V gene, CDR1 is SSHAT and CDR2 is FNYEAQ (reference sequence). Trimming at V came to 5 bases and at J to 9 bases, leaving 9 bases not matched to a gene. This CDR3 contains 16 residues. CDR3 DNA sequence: TGTGCCAGCAGCACGCAGACTAGCGGGAGGGGAAGTGAGCAGTTCTTC. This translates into CASSTQTSGRGSEQFF.

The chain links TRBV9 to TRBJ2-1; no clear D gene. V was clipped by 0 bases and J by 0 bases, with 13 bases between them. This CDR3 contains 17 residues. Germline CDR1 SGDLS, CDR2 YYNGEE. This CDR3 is CASSVVGQSSSYNEQFF. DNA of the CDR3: TGTGCCAGCAGCGTAGTCGGGCAGTCAAGCTCCTACAATGAGCAGTTCTTC.

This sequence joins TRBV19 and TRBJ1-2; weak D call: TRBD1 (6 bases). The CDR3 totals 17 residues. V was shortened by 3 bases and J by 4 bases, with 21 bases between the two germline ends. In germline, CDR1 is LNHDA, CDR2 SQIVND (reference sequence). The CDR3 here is CASSIRGAGENGYGYTF. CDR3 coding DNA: TGTGCCAGTAGTATCCGGGGGGCAGGCGAGAATGGCTATGGCTACACCTTC.

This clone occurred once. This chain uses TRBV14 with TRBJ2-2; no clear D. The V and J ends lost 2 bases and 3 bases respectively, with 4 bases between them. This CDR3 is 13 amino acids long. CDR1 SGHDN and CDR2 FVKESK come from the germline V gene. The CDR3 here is CASSQTDTGELFF. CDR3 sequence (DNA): TGTGCCAGCAGCCAAACCGACACCGGGGAGCTGTTTTTT.

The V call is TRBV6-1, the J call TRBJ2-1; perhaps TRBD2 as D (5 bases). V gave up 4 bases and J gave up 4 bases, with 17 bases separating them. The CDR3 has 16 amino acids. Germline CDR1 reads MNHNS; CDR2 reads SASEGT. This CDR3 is CASSANQLGLYNEQFF. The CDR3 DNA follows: TGTGCCAGCAGTGCGAACCAACTAGGACTTTACAATGAGCAGTTCTTC.

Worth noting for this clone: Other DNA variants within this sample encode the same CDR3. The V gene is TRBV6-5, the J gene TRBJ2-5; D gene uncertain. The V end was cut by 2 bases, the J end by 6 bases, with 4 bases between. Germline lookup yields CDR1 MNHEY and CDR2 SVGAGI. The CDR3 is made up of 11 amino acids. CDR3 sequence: CASSYGQTQYF. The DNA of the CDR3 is TGTGCCAGCAGTTACGGTCAGACCCAGTACTTC.

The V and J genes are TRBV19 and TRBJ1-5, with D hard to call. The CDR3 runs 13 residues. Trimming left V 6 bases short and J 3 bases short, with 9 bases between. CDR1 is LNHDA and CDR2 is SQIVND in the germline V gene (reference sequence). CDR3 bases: TGTGCCAGTAGAAACAGAACCAATCAGCCCCAGCATTTT. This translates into CASRNRTNQPQHF.

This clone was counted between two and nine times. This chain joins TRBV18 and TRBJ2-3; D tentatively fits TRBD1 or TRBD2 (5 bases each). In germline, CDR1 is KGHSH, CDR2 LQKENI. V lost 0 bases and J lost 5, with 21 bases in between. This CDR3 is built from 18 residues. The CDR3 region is CASSPPTSSGTAGDTQYF. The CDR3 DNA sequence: TGTGCCAGCTCACCACCGACCTCCTCCGGGACGGCGGGAGATACGCAGTATTTT.

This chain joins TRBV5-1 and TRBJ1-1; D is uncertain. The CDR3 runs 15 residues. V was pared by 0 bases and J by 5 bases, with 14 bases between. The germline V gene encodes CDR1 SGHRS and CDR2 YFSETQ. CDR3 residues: CASSLDRNMGTEAFF. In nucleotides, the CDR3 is TGCGCCAGCAGCTTGGATCGGAATATGGGTACTGAAGCTTTCTTT.

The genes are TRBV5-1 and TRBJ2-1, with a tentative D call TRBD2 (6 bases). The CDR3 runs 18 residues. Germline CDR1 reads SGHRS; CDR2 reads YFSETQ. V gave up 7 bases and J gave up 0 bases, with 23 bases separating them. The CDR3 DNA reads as TGCGCCAGCGTTGGGACGCCCTCTCGGGGGAGCTCCTACAATGAGCAGTTCTTC. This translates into CASVGTPSRGSSYNEQFF.

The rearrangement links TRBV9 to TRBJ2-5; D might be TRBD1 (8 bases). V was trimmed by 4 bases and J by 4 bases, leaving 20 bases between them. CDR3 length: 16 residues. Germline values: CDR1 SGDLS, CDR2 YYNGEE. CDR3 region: CASSPGGQGALETQYF. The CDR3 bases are TGTGCCAGCAGCCCGGGGGGCCAGGGGGCTTTAGAGACCCAGTACTTC.

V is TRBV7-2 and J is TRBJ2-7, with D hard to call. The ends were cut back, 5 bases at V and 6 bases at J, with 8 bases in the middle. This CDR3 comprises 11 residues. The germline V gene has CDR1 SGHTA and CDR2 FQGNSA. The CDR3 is CASSTYGEQYF. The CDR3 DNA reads TGTGCCAGCAGCACGTATGGCGAGCAGTACTTC.

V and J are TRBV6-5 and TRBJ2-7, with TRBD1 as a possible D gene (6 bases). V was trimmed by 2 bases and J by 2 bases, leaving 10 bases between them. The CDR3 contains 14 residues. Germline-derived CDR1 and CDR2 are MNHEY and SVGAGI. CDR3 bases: TGTGCCAGCAGTTACGCGACAGGAGCCTACGAGCAGTACTTC. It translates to CASSYATGAYEQYF.

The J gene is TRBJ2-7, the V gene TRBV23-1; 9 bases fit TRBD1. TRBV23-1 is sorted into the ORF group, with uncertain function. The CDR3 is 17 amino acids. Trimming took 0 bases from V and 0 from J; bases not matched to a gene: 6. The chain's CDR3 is CASSQSCRGQGSYEQYF. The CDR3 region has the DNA TGCGCCAGCAGTCAATCCTGTAGGGGACAGGGCTCCTACGAGCAGTACTTC.